Listed here is a single TCR beta chain. The target antigen is unknown. Naive CD8 cells were CD45RO-negative, positively selected for CCR7, excluding terminally differentiated effector memory CD45RA+ cells. The data derive from a study of shared clonotypes between healthy human individuals. Study-level results: Larger estimated richness was generally seen in naive subsets than in memory subsets.

CDR3 length: 15 residues. V was pared by 2 bases and J by 10 bases, with 20 bases between. Germline lookup yields CDR1 SGHDN and CDR2 FVKESK. It was at deep level that the assay was run. How the authors handled the data: Junction-only immunoSEQ data arrived without quality scores, meaning filtering differed. TCRdb's table, derived via immunoSEQ multiplex PCR, lists solely in-frame clones and lacks some. D and trimming come from the DNA, and the V and J calls and clone size come from that table. The repertoire includes millions of clones, about 93% of them detected once, and around 1.7% sits in the top ten.

Sequenced material: naive CD8+ T cells from PBMCs. The source of this sequence is a man younger than 35 in good health. Some clones in this sample may be carry-over from other donors' samples. The chain employs TRBV14 and TRBJ1-1; the D gene is possibly TRBD1 (5 bases). In nucleotides, the CDR3 is TGTGCCAGCAGCCAACACCTCTTACAGGTGGATGGAGCTTTCTTT. It translates to CASSQHLLQVDGAFF.